Listed here are 28 T cell receptor beta chains from one sample, sequenced in a study of regulatory T cells in long-lasting Graves disease. Time point: persistent/refractory GD, antithyroid drugs over 5 years with positive TRAb. From PBMCs, RNA was extracted and then used to make the TCR library. To make TCR beta libraries, researchers used iRepertoire HTBI primers and Arm-PCR of CDR3 regions. TCRdb reprocessed the multiplex PCR reads with MiXCR, giving one entry per CDR3 protein. The table lists almost 350,000 distinct CDR3 sequences, 15% to 20% of them singletons. Material: peripheral blood mononuclear cells (PBMCs), obtained when the disease was refractory, from a patient treated with antithyroid drugs. Receptor source: a female donor with Graves disease.

The chain carries TRBV4-1 and TRBJ2-2, with D tentatively TRBD2 (6 bases). V lost 4 bases, J lost 6 bases, and 15 bases lay in between. Per the germline V gene, CDR1 is MGHRA and CDR2 is YSYEKL. The CDR3 length is 15 residues. The CDR3: CASSRDSDYSGELFF. The CDR3 coding sequence is TGCGCCAGCAGCCGTGATTCGGACTATTCCGGGGAGCTGTTTTTT.

This clonotype was seen a few times. The gene calls are TRBV6-5 and TRBJ1-4; D unresolved. Germline V gene lookup returns CDR1 MNHEY and CDR2 SVGAGI. The CDR3 sequence is 18 residues long. Trimming stripped 0 bases from V and 0 bases from J, with 14 bases between. The CDR3: CASSYSSLIGATNEKLFF. DNA of the CDR3: TGTGCCAGCAGTTACTCGAGCCTCATCGGGGCAACTAATGAAAAACTGTTTTTT.

There are many counts of this clonotype. The rearrangement links TRBV12-3 or TRBV12-4 to TRBJ1-1; 9 bases line up with TRBD1. V lost 3 bases and J lost 4; bases outside the gene matches: 3. This CDR3 region has 14 residues. The CDR3 DNA sequence: TGTGCCAGCAGTTTTGACAGGGGGGGCACTGAAGCTTTCTTT. Its translation: CASSFDRGGTEAFF.

This clonotype was observed many times. The chain links TRBV11-1 to TRBJ1-2; TRBD1 matches 8 bases. CDR3 length: 17 amino acids. From germline, CDR1 is SGHAT and CDR2 FQDESV (reference sequence). The junction had 11 bases not matched to a gene; V was cut back by 5 bases and J by 0 bases. For the CDR3, the DNA is TGTGCCAGCAGCCCTGGACAGGGTCGGGATTCTAACTATGGCTACACCTTC. It yields the protein CASSPGQGRDSNYGYTF.

V gene TRBV5-1 combines with J gene TRBJ1-2; 10 bases map to TRBD1. The CDR3 is 14 residues long. V gave up 4 bases and J gave up 4 bases; unmatched junction bases: 4. Germline V lookup: CDR1 SGHRS, CDR2 YFSETQ. CDR3 region: CASSAGQGGYGYTF. The CDR3 DNA follows: TGCGCCAGCAGCGCCGGACAGGGGGGCTATGGCTACACCTTC.

In this sample, this clonotype turned up a few times. This chain connects TRBV30 to TRBJ1-5; the D is unclear. Trimming cost V 0 bases and J 5 bases, with 8 bases left between them. Germline values: CDR1 GTSNPN, CDR2 SVGIG (reference sequence). This CDR3 contains 13 residues. The CDR3 here is CAWSVLGDQPQHF. DNA for the CDR3: TGTGCCTGGAGTGTTTTGGGAGATCAGCCCCAGCATTTT.

This clonotype has at least ten counts. The chain employs TRBV6-2 or TRBV6-3 and TRBJ1-6; D is uncertain. The CDR3 length is 14 residues. Germline-derived CDR1 and CDR2 are MNHEY and SVGEGT. Trimming took 6 bases from V and 5 from J, leaving 11 bases between them. CDR3 in DNA: TGTGCCAGCAGCCTCGGTACAGATAATTCACCCCTCCACTTT. Its translation: CASSLGTDNSPLHF.

The rearrangement joins TRBV7-4 to TRBJ1-2; perhaps TRBD1 as D (6 bases). The CDR3 covers 17 residues. Trimming removed 1 base at V and 4 bases at J, with 19 bases between. The germline V gene has CDR1 SGHVT and CDR2 SQSDAQ. As DNA, the CDR3 is TGTGCCAGCAGCTTAGTGAGGCCAGGGGAAGCGGGCTATGGCTACACCTTC. It translates to CASSLVRPGEAGYGYTF.

This clonotype was counted ten times or more. The rearrangement links TRBV6-1 to TRBJ2-2, with D possibly called TRBD1 or TRBD2 (6 bases each). The V end was cut by 8 bases, the J end by 6 bases, with 19 bases between. CDR1 and CDR2 (germline): MNHNS, SASEGT. This CDR3 comprises 15 residues. CDR3 bases: TGTGCCAGCGACTACGCCGGGGGCTTGTCCGGGGAGCTGTTTTTT. It specifies CASDYAGGLSGELFF.

The CDR3 sequence is CAISESRRSSSYEQYF. CDR3 nucleotide sequence: TGTGCCATCAGTGAGTCGCGGCGGTCCAGCTCCTACGAGCAGTACTTC. The chain carries TRBV10-3 and TRBJ2-7; D is uncertain. The V and J ends lost 0 bases and 0 bases respectively, with 12 bases between them. The CDR3 runs 16 residues. The germline V gene encodes CDR1 ENHRY and CDR2 SYGVKD.

This clonotype was detected a few times. This chain joins TRBV10-1 and TRBJ2-5; D is unclear. The CDR3 consists of 13 residues. V was shortened by 2 bases and J by 0 bases, with 4 bases between the two germline ends. The germline V gene encodes CDR1 WNHNN and CDR2 SYGVQD (reference sequence). The CDR3: CASSERYQETQYF. CDR3 bases: TGCGCCAGCAGTGAGCGGTACCAAGAGACCCAGTACTTC.

This clonotype was observed at least ten times. The chain combines TRBV5-1 with TRBJ2-7; D is undetermined. The V and J ends lost 4 bases and 6 bases respectively, with 11 bases between them. Germline V gene sequence: CDR1 SGHRS, CDR2 YFSETQ. CDR3 length: 12 residues. Here the CDR3 DNA reads TGCGCCAGCAGCGCCCATGGGGTCGAGCAGTACTTC. Translated: CASSAHGVEQYF.

The CDR3 DNA follows: TGTGCCAGCAGCCAATTCGGGGGTCGCAATCAGCCCCAGCATTTT. It is translated as CASSQFGGRNQPQHF. V gene TRBV3-1 combines with J gene TRBJ1-5; TRBD1 is a possible D gene (5 bases). The CDR3 is 15 residues long. From germline, CDR1 is LGHDT and CDR2 YNNKEL (reference sequence). Deletions cut 2 bases from V and 2 bases from J, with 10 bases between.

V and J are TRBV6-2 or TRBV6-3 and TRBJ2-7, with D perhaps matching TRBD2 (5 bases). Trimming shortened V by 2 bases and J by 2 bases, and 10 bases separated the two germline ends. CDR1 is MNHEY, CDR2 SVGEGT, per germline. CDR3 length: 14 residues. The CDR3 loop reads CASSYRGSTYEQYF. In DNA, the CDR3 is TGTGCCAGCAGTTACCGAGGGTCCACCTACGAGCAGTACTTC.

This clonotype was picked up many times. J is TRBJ1-1 and V is TRBV28; D possibly corresponds to TRBD1 (6 bases). CDR3 size: 14 residues. Deletions cut 4 bases from V and 10 bases from J, with 19 bases between. Looked up from germline, CDR1 is MDHEN and CDR2 is SYDVKM. CDR3 amino acids: CASSSVTGNLRAFF. The CDR3 nucleotides read TGTGCCAGCAGTTCCGTCACAGGGAACCTGAGAGCTTTCTTT.

The chain uses TRBV12-3 or TRBV12-4 and TRBJ2-1; 9 nucleotides agree with TRBD2. V was pared by 1 base and J by 3 bases, with 4 bases of the junction left unmatched. The CDR3 spans 16 residues. DNA for the CDR3: TGTGCCAGCAGTTTAGGGGCTAGCGGGATCTACAATGAGCAGTTCTTC. Translation gives CASSLGASGIYNEQFF.

This clonotype has at least ten counts. The V and J genes are TRBV12-3 or TRBV12-4 and TRBJ1-1; possibly TRBD1 for D (5 bases). CDR3 length equals 17 residues. V lost 5 bases to trimming and J lost 1 base, with 20 bases between them. As DNA, the CDR3 is TGTGCCAGCAGTCCGGGGCGGGTAGCGGGGCAGAACACTGAAGCTTTCTTT. Protein product: CASSPGRVAGQNTEAFF.

In its sample, this clonotype was seen a few times. The chain joins TRBV5-1 to TRBJ2-7; 8 nucleotides match TRBD2. The CDR3 extends over 16 amino acids. CDR1 SGHRS and CDR2 YFSETQ come from the germline V gene. With V trimmed by 0 bases and J by 0 bases, 5 bases remained unmatched. DNA for the CDR3: TGCGCCAGCAGCTTGGAACAGCGGGAGTTCTCCTACGAGCAGTACTTC. As protein: CASSLEQREFSYEQYF.

This clonotype was seen ten or more times. This chain's CDR3 is CASKEGARDYGYTF. The CDR3 DNA sequence: TGTGCCAGCAAGGAGGGGGCGCGAGACTATGGCTACACCTTC. The V gene is TRBV2, the J gene TRBJ1-2; 7 positions agree with TRBD1. The CDR3 is 14 residues long. Germline CDR1 is SNHLY and CDR2 is FYNNEI. Trimming removed 7 bases from V and 3 bases from J; junction bases left unmatched: 8. Looking up the rest from reference TRBV2 and TRBJ1-2 gives the full variable domain: EPEVTQTPSHQVTQMGQEVILRCVPISNHLYFYWYRQILGQKVEFLVSFYNNEISEKSEIFDDQFSVERPDGSNFTLKIRSTKLEDSAMYFCASKEGARDYGYTFGSGTRLTVV.

As for this clonotype: A much more abundant neighbour one base away suggests this may be a read error. The chain carries TRBV12-3 or TRBV12-4 and TRBJ1-1, with D possibly matching TRBD1 (5 bases). The CDR3 totals 14 residues. CDR3 amino acids: CASSFMRGSTGAFF. The CDR3 region has the DNA TGTGCCAGCAGTTTTATGAGGGGCAGCACTGGAGCTTTCTTT.

This clonotype showed up many times. The chain has TRBV12-3 or TRBV12-4 and TRBJ1-3; 8 bases are shared with TRBD1. The CDR3 has 14 residues. The J segment lost 4 bases and the V segment lost 5 bases, leaving 4 bases of the junction unmatched. CDR3 sequence: CASSQGAQGNTIYF. CDR3 in DNA: TGTGCCAGCAGTCAGGGGGCCCAAGGAAACACCATATATTTT.

This clonotype was observed a few times. The chain is built from TRBV4-2 and TRBJ2-7, with D possibly matching TRBD1 (6 bases). Germline values: CDR1 LGHNA, CDR2 YNFKEQ. The V gene lost 0 bases and the J gene lost 3 bases, with 12 bases spanning the gap. The CDR3 consists of 15 residues. The DNA for the CDR3 is TGTGCCAGCAGCCAAGAGGAACAGGGCAACTACGAGCAGTACTTC. It is translated as CASSQEEQGNYEQYF.

V gene TRBV2 combines with J gene TRBJ2-3; TRBD2 agrees at 15 bases. V lost 4 bases to trimming and J lost 3 bases; unmatched junction nucleotides: 5. The germline CDR1 and CDR2 sequences are SNHLY and FYNNEI. The CDR3 totals 17 residues. Here the CDR3 reads CASSVWTSGGATDTQYF. As DNA, the CDR3 is TGTGCCAGCAGTGTATGGACTAGCGGGGGGGCAACAGATACGCAGTATTTT.

The chain carries TRBV7-2 and TRBJ2-3; D is tentatively TRBD1 or TRBD2 (6 bases each). The CDR3 is 15 residues long. V was clipped by 1 base and J by 5 bases, with 13 bases between them. Germline V lookup: CDR1 SGHTA, CDR2 FQGNSA. The CDR3 spells CASSLEGGPRDTQYF. The CDR3 coding sequence is TGTGCCAGCAGCTTAGAGGGGGGCCCAAGAGATACGCAGTATTTT.

This clonotype was counted at least ten times. This chain links TRBV28 with TRBJ2-7, with D possibly being TRBD1 (5 bases). The germline CDR1 and CDR2 sequences are MDHEN and SYDVKM. The length of the CDR3 is 15 residues. V was shortened by 2 bases and J by 4 bases, with 15 bases between the two germline ends. CDR3 region: CASSLMWGTNYEQYF. CDR3 sequence (DNA): TGTGCCAGCAGTTTAATGTGGGGCACTAATTACGAGCAGTACTTC.

V gene TRBV19 combines with J gene TRBJ2-7, with D maybe TRBD1 (6 bases). V lost 5 bases and J lost 3, with 23 bases in between. In germline, CDR1 is LNHDA, CDR2 SQIVND (reference sequence). CDR3 length: 17 amino acids. The CDR3, as DNA: TGTGCCAGTAGTCCAGTGGGGACAACGGTTTTTGTCTACGAGCAGTACTTC. This encodes CASSPVGTTVFVYEQYF.

This clonotype was counted only a few times. The chain joins TRBV12-3 or TRBV12-4 to TRBJ2-1, with 9 bases fitting TRBD2. This CDR3 is built from 15 residues. V was clipped by 3 bases and J by 8 bases; unmatched bases: 8. In nucleotides, the CDR3 is TGTGCCAGCAGTTTCCAACGACTAGCGGTGGATGAGCAGTTCTTC. This encodes CASSFQRLAVDEQFF.

The V call is TRBV15, the J call TRBJ1-1; TRBD1 matches at 7 bases. Losses at the gene ends were 2 bases for V and 4 bases for J; bases not matched to a gene: 7. CDR1 and CDR2 from the germline V gene are LNHNV and YYDKDF (reference sequence). The CDR3 runs 15 residues. Here the CDR3 DNA reads TGTGCCACCAGCAGACCCCGTGGACAGGCCACTGAAGCTTTCTTT. Protein sequence: CATSRPRGQATEAFF.